The present T cell receptor beta chain was sequenced within a study of graft-versus-host responses after intestinal transplantation (TCRdb year 2021). In terms of the full investigation: Recipients received multivisceral, liver-intestinal, or isolated intestinal transplants. Anti-thymocyte globulin induction was given to all recipients, followed by maintenance tacrolimus and steroids for around three years. Graft-versus-host and host-versus-graft alloreactive T cell clones were tracked in the graft, circulation and bone marrow after intestinal transplantation using bulk TCR-beta CDR3 sequencing. To identify alloreactive clones, pre-transplant mixed lymphocyte reaction products were sequenced and then compared with unstimulated pre-transplant donor and recipient T cells. The cohort enrolled about 23 intestinal transplant recipients, one of whom was a retransplant, and 3 patients without pretransplant specimens were excluded. Donor T cell macrochimerism was defined as a peak of at least 4% donor T cells among recipient peripheral blood mononuclear cells. Instead of going to the commercial service, samples from a few later patients were sequenced in-house on an Illumina MiSeq and processed with MiXCR.

Libraries were made using the immunoSEQ multiplex PCR assay. High-throughput TCR-beta CDR3 sequencing of genomic DNA from most patients was performed by Adaptive Biotechnologies. The paper's processing steps were these. TCR sequencing data for over 15 patients were retrieved from Adaptive's ImmunoSEQ software; three other patients were processed with MiXCR and VDJtools. CDR3 nucleotide sequences shared between donor and recipient were removed because the origin of such sequences could not be assigned. At least 2-fold expansion over unstimulated cells and a minimum CFSE-low frequency of 0.002% (template counts) or 0.001% (read counts) were required for clones to be classified as alloreactive. Mappable clones were those detected in sequenced pre-transplant spleen, lymph node, or MLR CFSE-low populations of the donor or recipient. The cumulative frequency of alloreactive clones was calculated as a percentage of all sequences, weighted by copy number. TCRdb's version of the immuneACCESS table is confined to in-frame rearrangements and falls short of the full clone set. An unresolved V gene accounts for under half of the shortfall where checked; the remainder is of unknown origin. V, J and clone size are taken as reported in that table, and D and trimming were inferred from the DNA itself. The sample profile shows 13,000 to 15,000 clones; 67% of them were found once. The ten largest make up more than 7% of the sample.

With respect to this clone: There is no known antigen for this receptor. The record has no base qualities; no much larger clone is one base away.

The paper's findings and limits, for the study overall: The conclusions were limited by the relatively low number and heterogeneity of the intestinal transplant patients. GvH clones turned up in recipient bone marrow, with some appearing earlier in ileal mucosa or blood, a pattern consistent with an intestinal mucosal origin. Patients with donor T cell macrochimerism had high GvH to HvG T cell clonal ratios in their allografts. Early after transplant, peak levels of circulating GvH clones were found to be associated with declines in HvG clones.

Dithiothreitol, EDTA incubations and collagenase D digestion were used to isolate intraepithelial and lamina propria lymphocytes from graft specimens. Bulk TCR-beta sequencing was performed on serial intestinal graft biopsy specimens collected as late as 600 days after transplant. CDR1 is given as WNHNN and CDR2 as SYGVQD, both from the germline V gene (reference sequence). The CDR3 numbers 13 residues from cysteine through phenylalanine. The only DNA kept is the CDR3, 39 bases in frame from the first base. Trimming at the junction amounts to 6 bases on V and 6 bases on J, and the germline ends lie 9 bases apart.

The specimen comprised ileum tissue, sampled around 95 weeks after intestinal transplantation. The chain is assembled from TRBV10-1 and TRBJ1-6; TRBD1 could be the D gene, as 5 bases match. The sequence was obtained from a human patient who received an intestinal transplant, so some T cells may come from the graft donor. At the DNA level, the sequence is TGCGCCAGCAGCCGGGGGTTTAATTCACCCCTCCACTTT. It codes for CASSRGFNSPLHF.